The source of this TCR beta chain is a study of T cell changes during pregnancy in multiple sclerosis. TCRdb's copy holds only in-frame clones and misses some; the assay was immunoSEQ multiplex PCR. The sample lists some 80,000 clones, just under 95% occurring once. Sequencing was performed on peripheral blood, taken in the first trimester of pregnancy. The TCR was taken from a female donor with multiple sclerosis, enrolled in a pregnancy study.

The DNA of the CDR3 is TGCGCCAGCAGCCAAGGTAGGAGTGGAAACTATGGCTACACCTTC. It yields the protein CASSQGRSGNYGYTF. The chain recombines TRBV4-3 with TRBJ1-2; D not certain. The V and J ends lost 1 base and 2 bases respectively, with 11 bases between them. The length of the CDR3 is 15 residues. Germline V gene data show CDR1 as LGHNA and CDR2 as YSLEER.